These 20 T cell receptor beta chains share one sample of origin, sequenced in a study of T cells after yellow fever vaccination. TCRdb used MiXCR to reprocess the 5' RACE reads, holding one entry per CDR3 protein. The sample consists of hundreds of thousands of distinct CDR3 sequences, around 8.1% of them appearing once. Material: PBMCs, obtained roughly 45 days after the first yellow fever vaccination. These receptors all stem from a man younger than 30 who received the YFV17D yellow fever vaccine.

The chain links TRBV7-3 to TRBJ1-1, with a tentative D call TRBD1 (6 bases). The CDR3 runs 13 residues. Germline loops: CDR1 SGHTA, CDR2 FQGTGA. Trimming stripped 8 bases from V and 1 base from J, with 11 bases between. The chain's CDR3 is CASGDTANTEAFF. CDR3 nucleotide sequence: TGTGCCAGCGGGGACACAGCGAACACTGAAGCTTTCTTT.

This chain joins TRBV6-2 or TRBV6-3 and TRBJ1-1; perhaps TRBD1 as D (6 bases). This CDR3 has 16 residues. CDR1 is MNHEY, CDR2 SVGEGT, per germline. The V end was cut by 6 bases, the J end by 1 base, with 18 bases between. The CDR3 region has the DNA TGTGCCAGCAGCACTCGGACAGCCATGAAGAACACTGAAGCTTTCTTT. Its translation: CASSTRTAMKNTEAFF.

The chain is built from TRBV9 and TRBJ1-2; tentatively, D is TRBD1 (5 bases). The CDR3 covers 13 residues. Germline loops: CDR1 SGDLS, CDR2 YYNGEE. The V end lost 6 bases, the J end lost 4 bases, and 13 bases lay between the germline ends. The CDR3 nucleotides are TGTGCCAGCACCGACGACAGAATCTATGGCTACACCTTC. Its protein product is CASTDDRIYGYTF.

V and J are TRBV5-5 and TRBJ2-1; maybe TRBD1 (5 bases). The germline V gene encodes CDR1 SGHKS and CDR2 YYEKEE (reference sequence). V gave up 2 bases and J gave up 3 bases, with 12 bases separating them. This CDR3 spans 15 amino acids. The CDR3 protein is CASSFGALCYNEQFF. CDR3 DNA sequence: TGTGCCAGCAGCTTTGGGGCGCTCTGCTACAATGAGCAGTTCTTC. Full variable domain (outside the CDR3, taken from reference TRBV5-5 and TRBJ2-1): DAGVTQSPTHLIKTRGQQVTLRCSPISGHKSVSWYQQVLGQGPQFIFQYYEKEERGRGNFPDRFSARQFPNYSSELNVNALLLGDSALYLCASSFGALCYNEQFFGPGTRLTVL.

The V gene is TRBV25-1, the J gene TRBJ2-3, with 7 bases lining up with TRBD2. With V trimmed by 2 bases and J by 4 bases, 12 bases remained unmatched. The CDR3 spans 17 residues. Germline lookup yields CDR1 MGHDK and CDR2 SYGVNS. The CDR3 sequence: CASSEQWKRGKSDTQYF. The CDR3 nucleotides are TGTGCCAGCAGTGAACAATGGAAGCGGGGAAAGTCAGATACGCAGTATTTT.

In its sample, this clonotype was seen a few times. This rearrangement joins TRBV7-9 to TRBJ1-1; D perhaps matches TRBD1 (5 bases). Germline V gives CDR1 SEHNR, CDR2 FQNEAQ (reference sequence). V shed 4 bases and J shed 2 bases, with 20 bases lying between them. The CDR3 is 17 residues long. The CDR3 DNA is TGTGCCAGCAGCTGGGACCCGGGACGGCCCTTTAACACTGAAGCTTTCTTT. Protein product: CASSWDPGRPFNTEAFF.

The CDR3 here is CASSATSGGTGETQYF. CDR3 nucleotides: TGTGCCAGCAGCGCAACTAGCGGGGGGACGGGTGAGACCCAGTACTTC. The V gene is TRBV5-5, the J gene TRBJ2-5; 12 nucleotides line up with TRBD2. Germline V gene data show CDR1 as SGHKS and CDR2 as YYEKEE (reference sequence). Trimming took 4 bases from V and 5 from J; bases not matched to a gene: 9. This CDR3 has 16 residues.

This clonotype was counted at least ten times. The chain uses TRBV7-9 and TRBJ2-3; 8 positions agree with TRBD2. J was trimmed by 0 bases and V by 6 bases; bases with no gene match: 8. The CDR3 is 16 residues long. Germline lookup yields CDR1 SEHNR and CDR2 FQNEAQ (reference sequence). The CDR3 loop reads CASSPPGGSSTDTQYF. In nucleotides, the CDR3 is TGTGCCAGCAGTCCGCCGGGGGGGTCGAGCACAGATACGCAGTATTTT.

The chain carries TRBV6-4 and TRBJ1-2; TRBD1 is a possible D gene (5 bases). CDR1 and CDR2 from the germline V gene are MRHNA and SNTAGT. Trimming stripped 7 bases from V and 2 bases from J, with 17 bases between. The CDR3 contains 15 residues. The CDR3 loop is CASIGDGRDNYGYTF. In DNA form, the CDR3 reads TGTGCCAGCATTGGGGATGGCAGGGACAACTATGGCTACACCTTC.

This clonotype was observed at least ten times. In DNA, the CDR3 is TGCAGTGCTAGAACCGGGATATCCTCGGGTGAGCAGTTCTTC. This encodes CSARTGISSGEQFF. The chain couples TRBV20-1 to TRBJ2-1; D might be TRBD2 (5 bases). The CDR3 length is 14 residues. Germline-derived CDR1 and CDR2 are DFQATT and SNEGSKA (reference sequence). The V and J ends lost 2 bases and 9 bases respectively, with 17 bases between them.

The CDR3 DNA reads as TGCGCCAGCAGCTTGTTTGGCGGCTACGAGCAGTACTTC. It specifies CASSLFGGYEQYF. The gene calls are TRBV5-1 and TRBJ2-7; no clear D. V was trimmed by 1 base and J by 3 bases, leaving 8 bases between them. Germline CDR1 SGHRS, CDR2 YFSETQ. This CDR3 has 13 amino acids.

This clonotype was observed at least ten times. The chain carries TRBV5-1 and TRBJ1-2; a weak D match, TRBD1 (6 bases). The length of the CDR3 is 15 residues. Trimming shortened V by 1 base and J by 0 bases, and 10 bases separated the two germline ends. From germline, CDR1 is SGHRS and CDR2 YFSETQ. CDR3 in amino acids: CASSLSDSTNYGYTF. As DNA, the CDR3 is TGCGCCAGCAGCTTGTCGGACAGCACTAACTATGGCTACACCTTC. Filled out from reference TRBV5-1 and TRBJ1-2, the complete variable domain reads KAGVTQTPRYLIKTRGQQVTLSCSPISGHRSVSWYQQTPGQGLQFLFEYFSETQRNKGNFPGRFSGRQFSNSRSEMNVSTLELGDSALYLCASSLSDSTNYGYTFGSGTRLTVV.

This clonotype was seen many times. The CDR3 protein is CASSPRSTGELFF. The CDR3 nucleotides read TGTGCCAGCAGCCCGCGATCCACCGGGGAGCTGTTTTTT. The chain employs TRBV7-8 and TRBJ2-2; D unresolved. Deletions cut 5 bases from V and 4 bases from J, with 8 bases between. CDR1 is SGHVS, CDR2 FQNEAQ, per germline. The CDR3 loop spans 13 amino acids.

The J gene is TRBJ1-5, the V gene TRBV28, with 7 positions matching TRBD1. The CDR3 spans 17 residues. The J segment lost 5 bases and the V segment lost 6 bases, leaving 16 bases of the junction unmatched. CDR1 and CDR2 (germline): MDHEN, SYDVKM. The CDR3 DNA reads TGTGCCAGCAGCCCCCCGAGGGGGCGCCGTATCGATCAGCCCCAGCATTTT. Its translation is CASSPPRGRRIDQPQHF.

This clonotype was seen a few times. V gene TRBV7-3 combines with J gene TRBJ1-4; weak D call: TRBD1 (6 bases). The CDR3 contains 16 residues. Trimming pared 5 bases from V and 0 bases from J, leaving 13 bases between. Germline V gene lookup returns CDR1 SGHTA and CDR2 FQGTGA. The CDR3 nucleotides read TGTGCCAGCAGCCAACAGGGTCGGCCAACTAATGAAAAACTGTTTTTT. This sequence encodes CASSQQGRPTNEKLFF.

The CDR3 region is CSARGVGTTTDTQYF. CDR3 DNA: TGCAGTGCTCGAGGGGTCGGGACTACAACAGATACGCAGTATTTT. V usage is TRBV20-1 and J usage is TRBJ2-3, with 7 bases that match TRBD2. V lost 5 bases and J lost 3; bases outside the gene matches: 11. From germline, CDR1 is DFQATT and CDR2 SNEGSKA (reference sequence). This CDR3 has 15 residues.

This clonotype was seen a few times. The chain uses TRBV5-1 and TRBJ2-5; D tentatively reads TRBD1 or TRBD2 (5 bases each). The germline V and J ends were trimmed by 2 bases and 5 bases, with 16 bases remaining between them. The CDR3 consists of 15 residues. Germline CDR1 SGHRS, CDR2 YFSETQ. CDR3 sequence: CASSLFPDRGETQYF. The CDR3 nucleotides read TGCGCCAGCAGCTTATTCCCAGACAGAGGGGAGACCCAGTACTTC.

This clonotype was observed at least ten times. V gene TRBV7-2 combines with J gene TRBJ1-1, with D possibly being TRBD1 (5 bases). The V end lost 5 bases, the J end lost 3 bases, and 13 bases lay between the germline ends. This CDR3 contains 14 residues. Germline lookup yields CDR1 SGHTA and CDR2 FQGNSA. The CDR3 spells CASSQRWGDTEAFF. For the CDR3, the DNA is TGTGCCAGCAGCCAGCGGTGGGGGGACACTGAAGCTTTCTTT.

The chain joins TRBV7-3 to TRBJ2-5; a weak D match, TRBD1 (7 bases). Between the trimmed V and J ends, which lost 2 bases and 2 bases, there was a span of 15 bases. The germline CDR1 and CDR2 sequences are SGHTA and FQGTGA. There are 16 residues in the CDR3. As DNA, the CDR3 is TGTGCCAGCAGCTTAGGCGGAGGGACAGAGCAAGAGACCCAGTACTTC. Protein sequence: CASSLGGGTEQETQYF.

The sample holds many counts of this clonotype. The V gene is TRBV5-1, the J gene TRBJ2-7; D is possibly TRBD2 (6 bases). This CDR3 spans 13 amino acids. The V and J ends lost 1 base and 6 bases respectively, with 11 bases between them. Germline V gene lookup returns CDR1 SGHRS and CDR2 YFSETQ. For the CDR3, the DNA is TGCGCCAGCAGCTTGACTAGCTACCTCGAGCAGTACTTC. This gives the protein CASSLTSYLEQYF.